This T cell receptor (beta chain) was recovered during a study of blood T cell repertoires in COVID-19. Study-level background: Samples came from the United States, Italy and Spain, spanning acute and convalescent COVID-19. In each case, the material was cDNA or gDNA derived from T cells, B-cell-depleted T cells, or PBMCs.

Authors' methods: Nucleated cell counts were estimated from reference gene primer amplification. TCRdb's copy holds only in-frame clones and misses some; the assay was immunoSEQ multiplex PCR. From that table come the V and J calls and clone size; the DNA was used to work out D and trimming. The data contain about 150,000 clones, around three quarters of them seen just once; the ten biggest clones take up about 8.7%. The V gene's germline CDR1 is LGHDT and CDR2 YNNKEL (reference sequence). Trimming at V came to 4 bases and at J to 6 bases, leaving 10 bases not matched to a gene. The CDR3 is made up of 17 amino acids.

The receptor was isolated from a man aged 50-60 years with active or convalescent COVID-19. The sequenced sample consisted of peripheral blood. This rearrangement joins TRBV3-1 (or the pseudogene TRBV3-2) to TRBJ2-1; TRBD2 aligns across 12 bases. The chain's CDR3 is CASSLRTSGIVGNEQFF. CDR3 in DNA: TGTGCCAGCAGCCTTAGGACTAGCGGGATAGTTGGCAATGAGCAGTTCTTC.